The clone carrying this TCR beta chain was picked up many times. The sample originates from a study of molecular identifiers for immune sequencing clone quantification. Library preparation followed earlier protocols using designated TCR primers. TCRdb re-analysed the PCR reads in MiXCR, keeping a single row per CDR3 protein. The sample contains about 510,000 distinct CDR3 sequences, 20% to 25% of which appear only once. Naive CD8 T cells were sorted, and the gate applied was CD8+CD4-CCR7+CD45RA+. This CDR3 is built from 14 residues. Deletions cut 1 base from V and 4 bases from J, with 9 bases between.

The receptor was isolated from a human donor in good health. Some libraries in this study had Jurkat cell RNA spiked in. Sequencing was performed on naive CD8+ T cells from blood, with Jurkat cell RNA spiked in. Subset meaning: FACS-sorted CD8+CD4-CCR7+CD45RA+ naive T cells. The gene calls are TRBV12-3 or TRBV12-4 and TRBJ2-3, with D hard to call. As DNA, the CDR3 is TGTGCCAGCAGTTTAGGAACAGTCGCAGATACGCAGTATTTT. This translates into CASSLGTVADTQYF.